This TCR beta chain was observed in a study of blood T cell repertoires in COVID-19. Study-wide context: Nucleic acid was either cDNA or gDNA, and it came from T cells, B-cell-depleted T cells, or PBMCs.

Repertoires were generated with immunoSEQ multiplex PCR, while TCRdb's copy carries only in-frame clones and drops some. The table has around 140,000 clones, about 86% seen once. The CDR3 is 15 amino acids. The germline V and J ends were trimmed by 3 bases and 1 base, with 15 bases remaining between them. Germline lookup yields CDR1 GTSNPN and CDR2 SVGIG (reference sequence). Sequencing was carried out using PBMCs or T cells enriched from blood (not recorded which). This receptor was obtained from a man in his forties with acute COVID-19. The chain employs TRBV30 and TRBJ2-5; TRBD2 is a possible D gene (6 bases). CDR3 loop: CAWSRGGSFQETQYF. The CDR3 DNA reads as TGTGCCTGGAGCCGTGGGGGGTCCTTCCAAGAGACCCAGTACTTC.